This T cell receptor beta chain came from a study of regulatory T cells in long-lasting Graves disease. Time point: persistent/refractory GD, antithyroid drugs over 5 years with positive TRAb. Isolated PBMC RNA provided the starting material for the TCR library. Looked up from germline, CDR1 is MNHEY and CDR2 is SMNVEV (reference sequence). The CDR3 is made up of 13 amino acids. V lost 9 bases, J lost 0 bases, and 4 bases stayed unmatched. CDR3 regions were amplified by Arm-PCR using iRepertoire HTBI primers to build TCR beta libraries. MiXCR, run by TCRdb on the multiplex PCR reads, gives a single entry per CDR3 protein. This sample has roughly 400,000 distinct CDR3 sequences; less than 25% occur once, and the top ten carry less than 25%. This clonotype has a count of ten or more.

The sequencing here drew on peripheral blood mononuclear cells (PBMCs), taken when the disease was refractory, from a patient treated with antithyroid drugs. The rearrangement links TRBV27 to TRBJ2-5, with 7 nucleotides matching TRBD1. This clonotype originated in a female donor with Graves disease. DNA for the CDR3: TGTGCCAGTGGACAGGCCAACCAAGAGACCCAGTACTTC. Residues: CASGQANQETQYF.